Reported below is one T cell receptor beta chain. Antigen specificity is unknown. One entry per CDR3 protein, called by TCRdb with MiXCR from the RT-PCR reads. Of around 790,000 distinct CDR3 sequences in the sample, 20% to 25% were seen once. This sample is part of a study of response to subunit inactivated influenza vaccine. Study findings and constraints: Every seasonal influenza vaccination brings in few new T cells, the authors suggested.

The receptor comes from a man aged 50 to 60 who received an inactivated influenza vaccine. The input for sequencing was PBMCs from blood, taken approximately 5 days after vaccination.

The DNA of the CDR3 is TGTGCCAGCAGCTTAGCACGGGACAGAACTAATGAGCAGTACTTC. Its protein product is CASSLARDRTNEQYF. This chain uses TRBV7-9 with TRBJ2-7, with 7 positions matching TRBD1. The CDR3 totals 15 residues. J lost 7 bases, V lost 0 bases, and 9 bases had no gene match. The germline gives CDR1 SEHNR, CDR2 FQNEAQ (reference sequence).